This TCR beta chain was sequenced for a study of identical twins. There are 12 residues in the CDR3. Germline V gives CDR1 SGHRS, CDR2 YFSETQ. About this clonotype: A single base separates this from a much larger clone, so it may be a read error.

TCRdb re-called the 5' RACE reads with MiXCR, one entry per CDR3 protein. The sample lists 1.5 million to 2 million distinct CDR3 sequences, around 29% seen once, with about 0.25% in the top ten. What was sequenced was cord blood. This sequence was found in a newborn girl in good health. This chain uses TRBV5-1 with TRBJ2-3; D is undetermined. The CDR3 nucleotides are TGCGCCGGCAGCTTCGACACAGATACGCAGTATTTT. This codes for CAGSFDTDTQYF.